This TCR beta chain is from a study of T cell responses to AZD1222 COVID-19 vaccine. For the study at large: Analyses pooled second doses at about 4 or about 12 weeks. Whole-study results and caveats: No day 14 peak samples; only post-peak repertoires were characterized. There were mostly white British donors and more females than males, and clonal diversity was possibly underestimated. Spike-specific TCR breadth and depth were elevated following two AZD1222 doses.

This CDR3 region has 12 residues. Trimming left V 5 bases short and J 1 base short, with 6 bases between. Germline V CDR1 and CDR2: SGHNT, YYREEE (reference sequence). Measured with immunoSEQ multiplex PCR; TCRdb has only the in-frame clones, and not every one. In the table there are 73,000 or so clones, roughly 82% of which are singletons. This clone turned up a few times. Its specificity is unknown. The material was peripheral blood, obtained on day 0 of AZD1222 vaccination. The chain couples TRBV5-4 to TRBJ1-2; no reliable D call. The clonotype originates from an adult in good health. The CDR3, as DNA: TGTGCCAGCAGTCAGATTAACTATGGCTACACCTTC. Encoded protein: CASSQINYGYTF.